The 5 T cell receptor beta chains listed next were all sequenced from one sample in a study of T-cell memory formation after mild COVID-19. TCRdb independently ran MiXCR on the 5' RACE reads; one entry per CDR3 protein. This table has 300,000 or so distinct CDR3 sequences, about a sixth appearing once. Sample: PBMCs or a T cell subset sorted from them (not recorded which). Source of these receptors: a young man who had mild COVID-19 (a few samples of this study predate the infection). Cell type and time point are not known.

This clonotype was found a few times. The rearrangement links TRBV9 to TRBJ1-5; D not resolved. The CDR3 spans 14 residues. CDR1 and CDR2 from the germline V gene are SGDLS and YYNGEE. V was cut by 5 bases and J by 0 bases, with 9 bases left in between. The CDR3 DNA sequence: TGTGCCAGCAGTAGAACCGATAGCAATCAGCCCCAGCATTTT. It is translated as CASSRTDSNQPQHF.

This clonotype has only a few counts. The genes are TRBV10-2 and TRBJ2-1; 9 bases fit TRBD1. Germline values: CDR1 WSHSY, CDR2 SAAADI. CDR3 length: 13 residues. The junction had 7 bases not matched to a gene; V was cut back by 6 bases and J by 10 bases. DNA of the CDR3: TGCGCCAGCAGCGACAGGGGGTGGGCAGAGCAGTTCTTC. This gives the protein CASSDRGWAEQFF.

Concerning this clonotype: A much larger clonotype is one base distant, so this may be a read error. This rearrangement joins TRBV14 to TRBJ2-7, with 12 bases identical to TRBD2. V lost 6 bases and J lost 9; bases outside the gene matches: 9. The CDR3 length is 14 residues. Germline CDR1 SGHDN, CDR2 FVKESK. CDR3 DNA sequence: TGTGCCAGCAGACAGAGGACTAGCGGGGTGATGCAGTACTTC. The encoded protein is CASRQRTSGVMQYF. Looking up the rest from reference TRBV14 and TRBJ2-7 gives the full variable domain: EAGVTQFPSHSVIEKGQTVTLRCDPISGHDNLYWYRRVMGKEIKFLLHFVKESKQDESGMPNNRFLAERTGGTYSTLKVQPAELEDSGVYFCASRQRTSGVMQYFGPGTRLTVT.

This clonotype has just a few counts. The chain carries TRBV27 and TRBJ2-7; unclear D gene. This CDR3 has 14 amino acids. V lost 6 bases and J 0 bases, leaving 12 bases between the germline ends. Germline V lookup: CDR1 MNHEY, CDR2 SMNVEV (reference sequence). The CDR3 nucleotides read TGTGCCAGCAGGGCGGTGTTAAGCTCCTACGAGCAGTACTTC. As protein: CASRAVLSSYEQYF.

This sequence joins TRBV12-3 or TRBV12-4 and TRBJ1-2; D not resolved. The CDR3 spans 14 residues. The V end was cut by 3 bases, the J end by 2 bases, with 10 bases between. The CDR3 DNA reads TGTGCCAGCAGTTTTGCAGTGAAGAACTATGGCTACACCTTC. Translation: CASSFAVKNYGYTF.